This T cell receptor beta chain was sequenced for a study of shared clonotypes between healthy human individuals. Clones were read by immunoSEQ multiplex PCR, and TCRdb kept only the in-frame ones, dropping some. The data contain approximately 2.5 million clones, approximately 93% of them singletons. Germline V gene data show CDR1 as LNHDA and CDR2 as SQIVND (reference sequence). The V gene lost 1 base and the J gene lost 2 bases, with 8 bases spanning the gap. This CDR3 spans 14 amino acids. V is TRBV19 and J is TRBJ2-5, with D hard to call. The TCR originated in a man aged 18 to 29 in good health. Some clones in this sample may be carry-over from other donors' samples. The sequenced sample consisted of naive CD4+ T cells from PBMCs. Specified subset: CD45RA+ positively selected. The CDR3 coding sequence is TGTGCCAGTAGTATAGCGGTCGGGCAAGAGACCCAGTACTTC. The encoded protein is CASSIAVGQETQYF.